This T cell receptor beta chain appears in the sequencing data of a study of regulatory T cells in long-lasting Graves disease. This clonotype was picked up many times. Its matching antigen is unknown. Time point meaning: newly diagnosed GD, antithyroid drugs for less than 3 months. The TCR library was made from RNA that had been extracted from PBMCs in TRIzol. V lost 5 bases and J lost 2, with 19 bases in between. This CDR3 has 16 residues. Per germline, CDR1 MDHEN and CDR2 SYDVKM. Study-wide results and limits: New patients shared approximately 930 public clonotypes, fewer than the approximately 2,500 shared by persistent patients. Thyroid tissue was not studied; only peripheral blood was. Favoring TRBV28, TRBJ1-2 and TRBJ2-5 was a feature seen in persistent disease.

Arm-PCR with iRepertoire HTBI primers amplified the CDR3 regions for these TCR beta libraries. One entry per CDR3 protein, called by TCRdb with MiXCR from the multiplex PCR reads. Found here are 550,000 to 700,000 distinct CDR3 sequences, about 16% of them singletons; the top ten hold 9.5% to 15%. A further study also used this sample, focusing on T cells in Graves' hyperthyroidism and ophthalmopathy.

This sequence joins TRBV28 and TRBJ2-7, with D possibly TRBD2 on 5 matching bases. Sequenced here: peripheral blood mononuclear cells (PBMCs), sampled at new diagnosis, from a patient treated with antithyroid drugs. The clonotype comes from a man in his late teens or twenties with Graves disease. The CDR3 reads CASSPLWIGDPYEQYF. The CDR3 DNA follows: TGTGCCAGCAGTCCGCTTTGGATCGGGGATCCCTACGAGCAGTACTTC.